The clone carrying this T cell receptor (beta chain) has a handful of counts. The target antigen is unknown. This CDR3 comprises 15 residues. Trimming left V 2 bases short and J 4 bases short, with 13 bases between. Germline CDR1 is SNHLY and CDR2 is FYNNEI. Assay: immunoSEQ multiplex PCR; the TCRdb copy retains only in-frame clones and omits some. The data show some 22,000 clones, around 26% seen once. This sample stems from a study of neoadjuvant anti-PD-1 for oral cavity cancer. Looking at the study overall: Most patients had three to four biweekly doses of 3 mg/kg nivolumab before resection. General study points: Only three patients per response group were TCR-analyzed; validation needed.

Time point defined: after neoadjuvant nivolumab, at surgical resection. The J gene is TRBJ2-3, the V gene TRBV2; D is unclear. Sequencing used tumor tissue, obtained after nivolumab (anti-PD-1) treatment. This receptor was obtained from a person between 40 and 80 years old with oral cavity squamous cell carcinoma. The chain's CDR3 is CASSEWSGGADTQYF. The CDR3 DNA is TGTGCCAGCAGTGAATGGTCGGGCGGAGCAGATACGCAGTATTTT.